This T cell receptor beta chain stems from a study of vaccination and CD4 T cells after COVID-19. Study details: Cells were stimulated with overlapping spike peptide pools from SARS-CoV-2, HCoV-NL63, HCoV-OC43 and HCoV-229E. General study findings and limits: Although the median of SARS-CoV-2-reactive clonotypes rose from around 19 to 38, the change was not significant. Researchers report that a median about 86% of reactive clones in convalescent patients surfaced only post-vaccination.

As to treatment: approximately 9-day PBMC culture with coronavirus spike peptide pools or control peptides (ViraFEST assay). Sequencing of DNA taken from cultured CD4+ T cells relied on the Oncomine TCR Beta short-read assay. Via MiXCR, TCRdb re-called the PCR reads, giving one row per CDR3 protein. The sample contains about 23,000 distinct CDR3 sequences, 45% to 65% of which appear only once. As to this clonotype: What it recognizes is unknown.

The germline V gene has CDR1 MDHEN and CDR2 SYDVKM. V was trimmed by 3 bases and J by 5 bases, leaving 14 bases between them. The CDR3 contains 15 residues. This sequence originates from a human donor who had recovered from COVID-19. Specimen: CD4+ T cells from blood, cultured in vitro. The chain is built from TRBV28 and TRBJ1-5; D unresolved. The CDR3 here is CASSLVGVGDQPQHF. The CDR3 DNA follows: TGTGCCAGCAGTTTGGTGGGTGTCGGTGATCAGCCCCAGCATTTT.